This T cell receptor beta chain was obtained from a study of T cell changes during pregnancy in multiple sclerosis. The data were produced by immunoSEQ multiplex PCR, yet TCRdb's version contains in-frame clones alone and is incomplete. The sample shows tens of thousands of clones, roughly 94% of them seen only once. The receptor comes from a female donor with multiple sclerosis, enrolled in a pregnancy study. Sequenced material: peripheral blood, taken in the third trimester of pregnancy.

As DNA, the CDR3 is TGTGCCAGTAGTAGCCGTCTCCGGGACAACCACCGAGCTGAAGCTTTCTTT. This sequence encodes CASSSRLRDNHRAEAFF. The chain joins TRBV19 to TRBJ1-1; tentatively, D is TRBD1 (6 bases). Between the trimmed V and J ends, which lost 4 bases and 6 bases, there was a span of 24 bases. Per germline, CDR1 LNHDA and CDR2 SQIVND (reference sequence). The CDR3 is 17 amino acids.